This note documents a single TCR beta chain sequence. It has no known antigen specificity. Per-base qualities were not stored, and no clone one base away is much larger. The library was produced with RACE. TCRdb records NextSeq 500 as the sequencer. During library preparation, unique molecular identifiers were attached to individual cDNA molecules so that TCRs could be counted in a quantitative, reproducible way. For every blood RNA sample, sequencing covered both the TCR alpha and TCR beta chains. From the authors' description of their analysis: Samples had a median of roughly 98,000 TCRs, with a range from about 23,224 to 700,000. V, J and CDR3 annotation of the TCR reads was carried out using the Decombinator software suite. For PS versus PT1 abundance plots, all samples were subsampled to the same number of TCRs (28,000). Expanded TCRs were defined as absent before sensitization and observed at least eight times at the 2-week time point. The public reads were reprocessed in TCRdb via fastp at Q25 and MiXCR, keeping in-frame beta chains. One record per CDR3 amino acid sequence lists the most common genes and DNA. TCRdb, rather than the study authors, made the V and J calls. This sample has fewer than 200,000 distinct CDR3 sequences in its table, and 20% to 25% of those were observed once. Clones ranked in the top ten supply 6.7% of the sample.

V is pared back by 0 bases and J by 1 base, with 10 bases lying between the germline termini. The germline V gene (reference sequence) sets CDR1 to SGHNT and CDR2 to YYREEE. The CDR3 runs 15 amino acids, cysteine and phenylalanine included. Only CDR3 DNA remains: 45 bases, in frame from the first base. This record belongs to a study of human T cells and chemical hapten exposure (dated by TCRdb to 2020 to 2023). Study-wide context: For sensitization, 2% DPC in acetone was applied to a roughly 2 cm by roughly 2 cm area of upper inner arm skin. Patients additionally received weekly therapeutic DPC doses to the scalp throughout the approximately 24-week study period. Patch tests used Finn chambers with 0.01% DPC on the upper back, scored after 6 days by International Contact Dermatitis Research Group standards. Alopecia areata with under or over 50% scalp involvement, alopecia totalis and alopecia universalis were represented in the patient cohort, which was mostly female. Libraries were pooled for sequencing, and variation in per-sample TCR yields was attributed mainly to small differences in library volumes within the pool. In alopecia patients, the study followed how the peripheral blood TCR repertoire changed in vivo over primary and secondary sensitization to diphenylcyclopropenone (DPC), a hapten. Patient blood was sampled pre-sensitization (week 0) and at 2, 6 and about 24 weeks after DPC sensitization. About 28 alopecia patients gave blood for TCR sequencing at one to four time points (pre-sensitization, 2, 6 and 24 weeks). What the work shows at the level of the full study, not this receptor alone: Patch test score correlated positively with the number of PT1 expanded TCRs, reaching significance at thresholds 8, 16 and 32 but not at 4. After repeated subsampling, the strength of the expansion versus patch-test correlation and the threshold at which it became significant changed. Significantly more large CDR3 similarity clusters were formed by expanded TCRs than by pre-sensitization or healthy control sets, consistent with antigen-driven responses. Alopecia, a presumed autoimmune disease, was present in all patients, so the immune response of the patients might differ from that of healthy individuals. The number of TCRs above 1 in 1000 frequency did not change with DPC sensitization; there was no evidence of global repertoire structure alterations.

This sample's time point label indicates: patch test 1, 2 weeks after DPC sensitization. Read against the paper, the sample's treatment or condition label means: therapeutic diphenylcyclopropenone sensitization with weekly scalp DPC. Blood at each patch-test visit was drawn before the patch test was applied. To be eligible, patients had to be aged 18 to 70, diagnosed with alopecia and judged suitable for DPC therapy, while pregnant patients were excluded. Unfractionated whole blood was collected in Tempus Blood RNA tubes, and total RNA was extracted from that blood. The chain is assembled from TRBV5-4 and TRBJ2-5; TRBD2 is a weak D gene call, 6 bases matching. This specimen was whole blood, taken in connection with sensitization to the hapten diphenylcyclopropenone (DPC). The TCR was taken from a woman between 45 and 60 years old with alopecia areata. Some clones in this sample may be carry-over from other donors' samples. The base sequence is TGTGCCAGCAGCTTGGTCCAGCGGGTCCAAGAGACCCAGTACTTC. This is translated as CASSLVQRVQETQYF.